This TCR beta chain was identified during a study of CD8+CD57+ T cells in acquired aplastic anemia. Study at large: Across the sorted CD4+ and CD8+ cells, DNA amounts averaged roughly 3.5 ug. Study outcomes and limitations: Researchers report that twenty-nine CD8+ CDR3 sequences appeared in both patients and controls.

A word on this clonotype: What it binds is unknown.

For sequencing, patients were chosen who had shown expansion of CD8+CD57+ cells by flow cytometry. Each of the patients presented with severe acquired aplastic anemia. Among the patients, none had received any therapy at the time of blood sampling. CDR3 and TCR beta VDJ profiling relied on a genomic DNA template. MiXCR, run by TCRdb on the reads, gives a single entry per CDR3 protein. The sample includes around 430,000 distinct CDR3 sequences, approximately 32% seen only once; the top ten take around 0.82%. The germline gives CDR1 LNHDA, CDR2 SQIVND (reference sequence). This CDR3 has 14 residues. V gave up 4 bases and J gave up 9 bases, with 16 bases separating them.

Input material: sorted CD4+, CD8+, or CD8+CD57+ T cells (not recorded which) from PBMCs. This receptor was identified in a human donor with aplastic anemia. The chain carries TRBV19 and TRBJ2-1, with D tentatively TRBD2 (6 bases). The CDR3, as DNA: TGTGCCAGTAGTACGCCGGGACTCCTGTTTGAGCAGTTCTTC. Amino acids: CASSTPGLLFEQFF. Using reference TRBV19 and TRBJ2-1 for the parts outside the CDR3, the full variable domain is DGGITQSPKYLFRKEGQNVTLSCEQNLNHDAMYWYRQDPGQGLRLIYYSQIVNDFQKGDIAEGYSVSREKKESFPLTVTSAQKNPTAFYLCASSTPGLLFEQFFGPGTRLTVL.